This entry lists 27 T cell receptor beta chains sequenced from one sample in a study of shared clonotypes between healthy human individuals. Libraries were prepared by immunoSEQ multiplex PCR; TCRdb keeps only in-frame clonotypes and omits some of them. The sample lists about 1.1 million clones; about 80% were seen once. The sequencing input was memory CD4+ T cells from PBMCs. The subset was: CD45RA-negative fraction. All receptors come from a young man in good health. Some clones in this sample may be carry-over from other donors' samples.

In this sample, this clone turned up once. This chain uses TRBV11-1 with TRBJ2-7; 7 bases are a match to TRBD1. The ends lost 4 bases at V and 2 bases at J; junction bases unmatched: 11. Per germline, CDR1 SGHAT and CDR2 FQDESV (reference sequence). The CDR3 totals 16 residues. The CDR3: CASSSPRGQLTYEQYF. CDR3 coding DNA: TGTGCCAGCAGCTCACCGAGGGGACAGTTAACCTACGAGCAGTACTTC.

The chain combines TRBV28 with TRBJ1-4; possibly TRBD1 for D (5 bases). Germline-derived CDR1 and CDR2 are MDHEN and SYDVKM. Trimming left V 5 bases short and J 10 bases short, with 14 bases between. This CDR3 is built from 13 residues. The CDR3 here is CASSLAGAGKLFF. The CDR3, as DNA: TGTGCCAGCAGTCTGGCCGGGGCCGGAAAACTGTTTTTT.

This clone was recorded once. V and J are TRBV5-1 and TRBJ1-1; D remains unclear. The CDR3 length is 12 residues. Per germline, CDR1 SGHRS and CDR2 YFSETQ. V was trimmed by 3 bases and J by 6 bases, leaving 9 bases between them. Here the CDR3 reads CASSSQTPEAFF. The CDR3 DNA follows: TGCGCCAGCAGCTCTCAGACTCCTGAAGCTTTCTTT. Drawing the rest from reference TRBV5-1 and TRBJ1-1, the complete variable domain is KAGVTQTPRYLIKTRGQQVTLSCSPISGHRSVSWYQQTPGQGLQFLFEYFSETQRNKGNFPGRFSGRQFSNSRSEMNVSTLELGDSALYLCASSSQTPEAFFGQGTRLTVV.

The chain joins TRBV6-5 to TRBJ1-2, with D maybe TRBD1 (5 bases). This CDR3 has 16 residues. V was trimmed by 2 bases and J by 4 bases, leaving 17 bases between them. The germline V gene encodes CDR1 MNHEY and CDR2 SVGAGI. The CDR3 nucleotides read TGTGCCAGCAGTTACGTAGGGGCGGCGGTCCGCTATGGCTACACCTTC. This codes for CASSYVGAAVRYGYTF.

The chain recombines TRBV18 with TRBJ1-1; D possibly corresponds to TRBD1 (6 bases). V shed 3 bases and J shed 2 bases, with 13 bases lying between them. CDR3 size: 15 residues. CDR1 and CDR2 (germline): KGHSH, LQKENI. CDR3 nucleotides: TGTGCCAGCTCACCGCAGGGGATACCTAACACTGAAGCTTTCTTT. Translated, it gives CASSPQGIPNTEAFF.

Note on this clone: An end of the junction does not agree with germline; a read error may underlie this. The chain recombines TRBV19 with TRBJ2-3; TRBD1 or TRBD2 may be the D gene (5 bases each). The CDR3 runs 11 residues. Looked up from germline, CDR1 is LNHDA and CDR2 is SQIVND (reference sequence). The CDR3: CASIGAGPLTF. DNA for the CDR3: TGTGCCAGTATAGGGGCGGGTCCTCTTACCTTT.

V is TRBV19 and J is TRBJ1-2; D call uncertain. V gave up 5 bases and J gave up 8 bases, with 12 bases separating them. CDR3 length equals 12 residues. The V gene's germline CDR1 is LNHDA and CDR2 SQIVND (reference sequence). The CDR3 reads CASSPRGWGYTF. The CDR3 nucleotides read TGTGCCAGTAGTCCTCGGGGATGGGGCTACACCTTC.

The chain links TRBV4-3 to TRBJ1-1, with a possible D match to TRBD1 (5 bases). The ends were cut back, 2 bases at V and 3 bases at J, with 13 bases in the middle. The CDR3 totals 15 residues. In germline, CDR1 is LGHNA, CDR2 YSLEER. CDR3 in amino acids: CASSQRDPRDTEAFF. CDR3 coding DNA: TGCGCCAGCAGCCAAAGGGACCCTAGGGACACTGAAGCTTTCTTT.

V and J are TRBV5-1 and TRBJ2-1, with a possible D match to TRBD2 (5 bases). Germline V gene lookup returns CDR1 SGHRS and CDR2 YFSETQ. Trimming left V 2 bases short and J 2 bases short, with 20 bases between. The CDR3 has 18 residues. The CDR3 protein is CASSLLPPGNTAYNEQFF. The CDR3 region has the DNA TGCGCCAGCAGCTTACTACCCCCGGGAAACACAGCCTACAATGAGCAGTTCTTC.

V usage is TRBV5-4 and J usage is TRBJ2-3, with 13 bases that match TRBD2. The CDR3 runs 19 residues. The germline V gene has CDR1 SGHNT and CDR2 YYREEE (reference sequence). Losses at the gene ends were 4 bases for V and 2 bases for J; bases not matched to a gene: 13. CDR3 sequence (DNA): TGTGCCAGCAGCGTTACGGGACTAGCGGGATCGGAGTACACAGATACGCAGTATTTT. The encoded protein is CASSVTGLAGSEYTDTQYF.

About this clone: Since a far larger clone is one base different, this is likely a read error. The chain carries TRBV2 and TRBJ1-4; D unresolved. Trimming cost V 9 bases and J 5 bases, with 4 bases left between them. The V gene's germline CDR1 is SNHLY and CDR2 FYNNEI. The CDR3 is 10 residues long. CDR3: CASKNEKLFF. The CDR3 coding sequence is TGTGCCAGTAAGAATGAAAAACTGTTTTTT.

This clone was counted once. This chain connects TRBV6-6 to TRBJ1-1, with D possibly being TRBD1 (6 bases). V was shortened by 7 bases and J by 4 bases, with 16 bases between the two germline ends. Per germline, CDR1 MNHNY and CDR2 SVGAGI (reference sequence). The CDR3 consists of 14 residues. This chain's CDR3 is CASTLQGTSTEAFF. CDR3 coding DNA: TGTGCCAGCACCTTACAGGGTACGAGCACTGAAGCTTTCTTT.

As to this clone: A read error is the likely source, as a far larger clone sits one nucleotide away. Other DNA sequences in the same sample also yield this CDR3. This chain connects TRBV14 to TRBJ1-1; TRBD1 aligns across 7 bases. This CDR3 has 13 amino acids. Trimming cost V 4 bases and J 1 base; bases outside gene matches: 0. Germline CDR1 SGHDN, CDR2 FVKESK. CDR3 sequence reads: CASSRQGNTEAFF. Here the CDR3 DNA reads TGTGCCAGCAGCCGACAGGGGAACACTGAAGCTTTCTTT.

This clone has only a few counts. The rearrangement links TRBV11-1 to TRBJ2-6, with D hard to call. The CDR3 runs to 19 residues. From germline, CDR1 is SGHAT and CDR2 FQDESV (reference sequence). Trimming took 3 bases from V and 0 from J, leaving 18 bases between them. This CDR3 reads CASSLELASGVSGANVLTF. Written as DNA, the CDR3 is TGTGCCAGCAGCTTGGAGTTGGCATCCGGTGTCTCTGGGGCCAACGTCCTGACTTTC. The variable domain in full, completed from reference TRBV11-1 and TRBJ2-6, reads EAEVAQSPRYKITEKSQAVAFWCDPISGHATLYWYRQILGQGPELLVQFQDESVVDDSQLPKDRFSAERLKGVDSTLKIQPAELGDSAMYLCASSLELASGVSGANVLTFGAGSRLTVL.

The chain has TRBV11-2 and TRBJ2-5, with TRBD1 identical over 8 bases. V shed 5 bases and J 4 bases; nucleotides not matched to a gene: 9. CDR3 length: 15 residues. CDR1 and CDR2 from the germline V gene are SGHAT and FQNNGV. The CDR3 DNA sequence: TGTGCCAGCAGCCACAGACAGGGGTGGTTAGAGACCCAGTACTTC. This sequence encodes CASSHRQGWLETQYF.

The chain joins TRBV5-1 to TRBJ2-7, with D perhaps given as TRBD1 or TRBD2 (6 bases each). Trimming stripped 0 bases from V and 3 bases from J, with 13 bases between. The germline gives CDR1 SGHRS, CDR2 YFSETQ. The CDR3 covers 15 residues. CDR3: CASSLEGGNYYEQYF. The CDR3 DNA sequence: TGCGCCAGCAGCTTGGAGGGGGGAAACTACTACGAGCAGTACTTC.

This clone has more than one count but fewer than ten. The J gene is TRBJ2-3, the V gene TRBV28; 10 bases map to TRBD1. V shed 3 bases, J shed 4 bases, and the junction held 7 bases outside the gene matches. The CDR3 is made up of 16 amino acids. CDR1 and CDR2 from the germline V gene are MDHEN and SYDVKM. CDR3 sequence: CASSLRGQGRADTQYF. For the CDR3, the DNA is TGTGCCAGCAGTTTGAGGGGACAGGGGCGCGCAGATACGCAGTATTTT.

Note on this clone: Other DNA sequences in the same sample also yield this CDR3. The rearrangement joins TRBV10-3 to TRBJ1-2; D call uncertain. V lost 4 bases and J lost 3, with 6 bases in between. Germline V gene data show CDR1 as ENHRY and CDR2 as SYGVKD. The length of the CDR3 is 12 residues. The CDR3 DNA is TGTGCCATCAGTGGGGTAGACTATGGCTACACCTTC. Translation gives CAISGVDYGYTF.

This clone was picked up one time. The chain has TRBV2 and TRBJ2-1; 9 bases line up with TRBD1. Per the germline V gene, CDR1 is SNHLY and CDR2 is FYNNEI. The CDR3 contains 15 residues. V shed 6 bases, J shed 4 bases, and the junction held 7 bases outside the gene matches. The CDR3, as DNA: TGTGCCAGCAGCCTACAGGGGGCGCGTTACAATGAGCAGTTCTTC. The encoded protein is CASSLQGARYNEQFF.

The V and J genes are TRBV11-1 and TRBJ2-1; 7 nucleotides align to TRBD2. The junction had 19 bases not matched to a gene; V was cut back by 8 bases and J by 9 bases. Looked up from germline, CDR1 is SGHAT and CDR2 is FQDESV (reference sequence). This CDR3 has 16 residues. As DNA, the CDR3 is TGTGCCAGCTCAGAGTACAGCGGGACCCGGGGTGGTGAGCAGTTCTTC. The encoded protein is CASSEYSGTRGGEQFF.

Notes on this clone: The sample has other DNA sequences that encode this CDR3 too. The V and J genes are TRBV5-1 and TRBJ2-3; D uncertain. The V end lost 0 bases, the J end lost 1 base, and 9 bases lay between the germline ends. The germline CDR1 and CDR2 sequences are SGHRS and YFSETQ. The CDR3 covers 15 residues. The CDR3 sequence is CASSLGAPGTDTQYF. DNA for the CDR3: TGCGCCAGCAGCTTGGGGGCCCCGGGCACAGATACGCAGTATTTT.

The chain carries TRBV28 and TRBJ1-4; 8 nucleotides line up with TRBD1. With V trimmed by 5 bases and J by 6 bases, 11 bases remained unmatched. The CDR3 is made up of 16 amino acids. From germline, CDR1 is MDHEN and CDR2 SYDVKM. CDR3 DNA: TGTGCCAGCAGTACGACAGGGGACCCCTCTCATGAAAAACTGTTTTTT. Protein: CASSTTGDPSHEKLFF.

This chain links TRBV9 with TRBJ1-5; D is unresolved. The ends were cut back, 3 bases at V and 0 bases at J, with 7 bases in the middle. Germline lookup yields CDR1 SGDLS and CDR2 YYNGEE. The CDR3 runs to 14 residues. CDR3 residues: CASSGGISNQPQHF. The CDR3 bases are TGTGCCAGCAGCGGAGGGATTAGCAATCAGCCCCAGCATTTT.

This chain connects TRBV28 to TRBJ2-6; perhaps D is TRBD1 or TRBD2 (5 bases each). The CDR3 covers 15 residues. Germline CDR1 is MDHEN and CDR2 is SYDVKM. The V end was cut by 5 bases, the J end by 2 bases, with 10 bases between. CDR3 DNA: TGTGCCAGCAGTGCCGGGGCTACTGGGGCCAACGTCCTGACTTTC. Its translation is CASSAGATGANVLTF.

The chain couples TRBV2 to TRBJ1-4; D gene ambiguous. Looked up from germline, CDR1 is SNHLY and CDR2 is FYNNEI. Trimming took off 6 bases at V and 8 bases at J, with 19 bases between the two ends. CDR3 length: 15 amino acids. In nucleotides, the CDR3 is TGTGCCAGCAGGGGAGAGGTAGAGCTGGGGGAAAAACTGTTTTTT. This encodes CASRGEVELGEKLFF.

The chain uses TRBV28 and TRBJ2-7, with 7 bases fitting TRBD2. CDR1 is MDHEN and CDR2 is SYDVKM in the germline V gene. The CDR3 runs to 15 residues. After removal of 2 bases from V and 3 bases from J, the junction contained 7 bases not matched to a gene. CDR3 nucleotides: TGTGCCAGCAGTTTACCAAGCGGGGCCCTCTACGAGCAGTACTTC. Amino acid sequence: CASSLPSGALYEQYF.

Comments on this clone: Possible read error: a much larger clone is one base away. Within the sample, other DNA sequences also encode this same CDR3. The V gene is TRBV4-3, the J gene TRBJ1-5; 7 bases agree with TRBD1. This CDR3 contains 16 residues. Per the germline V gene, CDR1 is LGHNA and CDR2 is YSLEER. Here the CDR3 reads CASSQDSRQGYQPQHF. The CDR3 bases are TGCGCCAGCAGCCAAGATTCGAGACAGGGTTATCAGCCCCAGCACTTT.